Below are 30 T cell receptor beta chains sequenced from a single sample in a study of T cell responses to AZD1222 COVID-19 vaccine. Using immunoSEQ multiplex PCR, the repertoire was profiled, and TCRdb retains in-frame clones only, with some absent. The sample records about 190,000 clones, almost 95% being singletons. The sequencing here drew on peripheral blood, taken on day 0 of AZD1222 vaccination. Receptor source: an adult in good health.

The J gene is TRBJ1-2, the V gene TRBV25-1; 10 nucleotides match TRBD1. The CDR3 has 15 amino acids. V was pared by 6 bases and J by 4 bases, with 8 bases of the junction left unmatched. Germline V gives CDR1 MGHDK, CDR2 SYGVNS. The CDR3 here is CASRTPRTGGYGYTF. The CDR3 bases are TGTGCCAGCAGGACGCCCCGGACAGGGGGCTATGGCTACACCTTC.

This chain connects TRBV29-1 to TRBJ2-1, with D possibly matching TRBD2 (5 bases). Germline CDR1 SQVTM, CDR2 ANQGSEA. V lost 7 bases, J lost 7 bases, and 8 bases lay in between. This CDR3 is built from 10 residues. The DNA for the CDR3 is TGCAGCGCCAGGAGGAATGAGCAGTTCTTC. This gives the protein CSARRNEQFF.

The chain is built from TRBV5-1 and TRBJ1-6, with 9 bases lining up with TRBD1. CDR1 SGHRS and CDR2 YFSETQ come from the germline V gene. The CDR3 totals 16 residues. Germline trimming cut 4 bases from V and 8 bases from J; bases unmatched to any gene: 10. CDR3 residues: CASSTRRTGDDSPLHF. CDR3 nucleotides: TGCGCCAGCAGCACCAGACGGACAGGGGACGATTCACCCCTCCACTTT.

V usage is TRBV7-9 and J usage is TRBJ2-1; D may be TRBD2 (5 bases). The CDR3 runs to 18 residues. V was shortened by 5 bases and J by 1 base, with 21 bases between the two germline ends. Germline lookup yields CDR1 SEHNR and CDR2 FQNEAQ (reference sequence). The CDR3 DNA follows: TGTGCCAGCAGCCCTTTTAGAGCGGACGCTCAGTCCTACAATGAGCAGTTCTTC. Translation gives CASSPFRADAQSYNEQFF.

This sequence joins TRBV6-5 and TRBJ1-2, with D perhaps matching TRBD1 (6 bases). Germline assignment: CDR1 MNHEY and CDR2 SVGAGI. The V end was cut by 6 bases, the J end by 4 bases, with 12 bases between. This CDR3 has 13 residues. CDR3 sequence reads: CASRSEGGYGYTF. DNA for the CDR3: TGTGCCAGCAGGTCCGAGGGGGGCTATGGCTACACCTTC.

J is TRBJ1-1 and V is TRBV7-2; D unclear. V shed 1 base and J shed 11 bases, with 11 bases lying between them. Germline values: CDR1 SGHTA, CDR2 FQGNSA. The CDR3 sequence is 12 residues long. CDR3 protein: CASSLDSETAFF. For the CDR3, the DNA is TGTGCCAGCAGCTTAGATTCCGAGACGGCTTTCTTT.

This clone has more than one count but fewer than ten. The chain recombines TRBV7-6 with TRBJ1-6; D is perhaps TRBD1 (5 bases). Germline assignment: CDR1 SGHVS and CDR2 FNYEAQ. Trimming took off 1 base at V and 7 bases at J, with 14 bases between the two ends. The CDR3 runs to 16 residues. CDR3 DNA sequence: TGTGCCAGCAGCTTAGGGGCAGGGCTTCGGAATTCACCCCTCCACTTT. This translates into CASSLGAGLRNSPLHF.

The chain employs TRBV7-8 and TRBJ2-1; D perhaps matches TRBD2 (5 bases). The CDR3 consists of 14 residues. The V end lost 5 bases, the J end lost 4 bases, and 12 bases lay between the germline ends. The V gene's germline CDR1 is SGHVS and CDR2 FQNEAQ. The CDR3 coding sequence is TGTGCCAGCAGCACTAGGTCGGGGTACAATGAGCAGTTCTTC. Translated: CASSTRSGYNEQFF.

The rearrangement joins TRBV6-4 to TRBJ1-1, with no clear D. Trimming stripped 4 bases from V and 5 bases from J, with 11 bases between. The CDR3 consists of 13 residues. CDR1 is MRHNA and CDR2 is SNTAGT in the germline V gene. CDR3 residues: CASSVRRETEAFF. CDR3 DNA sequence: TGTGCCAGCAGTGTAAGGCGGGAGACTGAAGCTTTCTTT.

V usage is TRBV7-2 and J usage is TRBJ2-7; 8 nucleotides agree with TRBD1. Germline trimming cut 0 bases from V and 3 bases from J; bases unmatched to any gene: 4. CDR1 and CDR2 from the germline V gene are SGHTA and FQGNSA. CDR3 size: 15 residues. This chain's CDR3 is CASSLAPGQGYEQYF. CDR3 sequence (DNA): TGTGCCAGCAGCTTAGCTCCCGGACAGGGCTACGAGCAGTACTTC.

The rearrangement joins TRBV7-9 to TRBJ1-2; no firm D call. The germline V and J ends were trimmed by 5 bases and 8 bases, with 12 bases remaining between them. The length of the CDR3 is 12 residues. Germline CDR1 reads SEHNR; CDR2 reads FQNEAQ (reference sequence). The CDR3 DNA is TGTGCCAGCAGCAAAGCCGGCAGAGGCTACACCTTC. Translation: CASSKAGRGYTF.

This chain connects TRBV5-1 to TRBJ2-5; TRBD1 agrees at 7 bases. Trimming at V came to 3 bases and at J to 2 bases, leaving 10 bases not matched to a gene. This CDR3 spans 16 amino acids. Germline lookup yields CDR1 SGHRS and CDR2 YFSETQ. CDR3: CASSSPEDRMQETQYF. CDR3 in DNA: TGCGCCAGCAGCTCCCCAGAGGACAGGATGCAAGAGACCCAGTACTTC.

The CDR3 is CATSDPRLAGGLEQFF. In DNA, the CDR3 is TGTGCCACCAGTGATCCCCGACTAGCGGGAGGGCTTGAGCAGTTCTTC. The genes are TRBV24-1 and TRBJ2-1, with 14 positions matching TRBD2. CDR3 length: 16 residues. The germline CDR1 and CDR2 sequences are KGHDR and SFDVKD. V lost 3 bases and J lost 9; bases outside the gene matches: 6.

V is TRBV5-6 and J is TRBJ2-1; 8 nucleotides agree with TRBD2. The CDR3 consists of 15 residues. In germline, CDR1 is SGHDT, CDR2 YYEEEE. After removal of 1 base from V and 4 bases from J, the junction contained 4 bases not matched to a gene. CDR3 DNA sequence: TGTGCCAGCAGCTTGACGGGAGGGGGTTACAATGAGCAGTTCTTC. Translation: CASSLTGGGYNEQFF.

The chain combines TRBV6-5 with TRBJ2-7; the match to TRBD2 covers 9 bases. Germline V gives CDR1 MNHEY, CDR2 SVGAGI. The CDR3 extends over 14 amino acids. V gave up 6 bases and J gave up 5 bases; unmatched junction bases: 8. CDR3 region: CASSFLAGSDEQYF. CDR3 nucleotides: TGTGCCAGCAGCTTCCTAGCGGGGTCGGACGAGCAGTACTTC.

The V call is TRBV6-5, the J call TRBJ2-7; tentatively, D is TRBD1 (6 bases). The germline V gene has CDR1 MNHEY and CDR2 SVGAGI. The V end lost 11 bases, the J end lost 2 bases, and 16 bases lay between the germline ends. CDR3 length equals 13 residues. In DNA, the CDR3 is TGTGCCGCTAAGACAGGCCACCCCTACGAGCAGTACTTC. Its protein product is CAAKTGHPYEQYF.

This sequence joins TRBV7-9 and TRBJ2-7, with TRBD1 matching over 9 bases. With V trimmed by 5 bases and J by 5 bases, 10 bases remained unmatched. Germline V gene data show CDR1 as SEHNR and CDR2 as FQNEAQ (reference sequence). This CDR3 is built from 15 residues. CDR3 nucleotides: TGTGCCAGCAGCGGAACTCAACAGGGGGCGGACGAGCAGTACTTC. Amino acid sequence: CASSGTQQGADEQYF. The full variable domain, with the rest looked up from reference TRBV7-9 and TRBJ2-7, is DTGVSQNPRHKITKRGQNVTFRCDPISEHNRLYWYRQTLGQGPEFLTYFQNEAQLEKSRLLSDRFSAERPKGSFSTLEIQRTEQGDSAMYLCASSGTQQGADEQYFGPGTRLTVT.

This rearrangement joins TRBV12-5 to TRBJ2-1; no definite D call. The CDR3 contains 11 residues. CDR1 and CDR2 from the germline V gene are LGHNT and FRNRAP. V lost 6 bases and J lost 5, with 5 bases in between. The CDR3 sequence: CASGQNNEQFF. CDR3 nucleotide sequence: TGTGCTAGTGGCCAGAACAATGAGCAGTTCTTC.

The chain employs TRBV7-9 and TRBJ2-7; D gene ambiguous. This CDR3 spans 14 amino acids. CDR1 is SEHNR, CDR2 FQNEAQ, per germline (reference sequence). V was clipped by 1 base and J by 4 bases, with 11 bases between them. CDR3 DNA sequence: TGTGCCAGCAGCTTAGGCTTTCACGGGTACGAGCAGTACTTC. It specifies CASSLGFHGYEQYF.

The CDR3 loop reads CASSQAWRDNEKLFF. CDR3 nucleotide sequence: TGTGCCAGCAGTCAGGCGTGGAGAGATAATGAAAAACTGTTTTTT. V gene TRBV6-5 combines with J gene TRBJ1-4, with no clear D. The CDR3 covers 15 residues. V lost 5 bases to trimming and J lost 4 bases, with 14 bases between them. Germline assignment: CDR1 MNHEY and CDR2 SVGAGI.

The V gene is TRBV19, the J gene TRBJ1-2, with TRBD1 matching 7 bases. This CDR3 has 12 amino acids. The V gene end was trimmed by 4 bases and the J gene end by 7 bases; junction bases not matched to a gene: 3. Germline CDR1 LNHDA, CDR2 SQIVND (reference sequence). The CDR3: CASSTGTVGYTF. The CDR3 DNA reads as TGTGCCAGTAGTACCGGGACAGTTGGCTACACCTTC.

The CDR3 loop reads CASTGTGNYYEQYF. CDR3 coding DNA: TGTGCCAGCACGGGGACAGGGAATTACTACGAGCAGTACTTC. This chain uses TRBV2 with TRBJ2-7, with 9 bases that match TRBD1. Trimming at V came to 7 bases and at J to 3 bases, leaving 7 bases not matched to a gene. Germline V gene sequence: CDR1 SNHLY, CDR2 FYNNEI. The CDR3 is made up of 14 amino acids.

The chain carries TRBV27 and TRBJ2-7; 9 bases map to TRBD2. The CDR3 extends over 15 amino acids. The V gene's germline CDR1 is MNHEY and CDR2 SMNVEV (reference sequence). Trimming removed 6 bases from V and 1 base from J; junction bases left unmatched: 7. CDR3 protein: CASSAGGLRSYEQYF. The CDR3 DNA reads TGTGCCAGCAGCGCGGGGGGGCTAAGGTCCTACGAGCAGTACTTC.

The genes are TRBV7-2 and TRBJ1-5; D remains ambiguous. The germline V gene has CDR1 SGHTA and CDR2 FQGNSA. V gave up 1 base and J gave up 4 bases, with 8 bases separating them. The CDR3 is made up of 14 amino acids. Here the CDR3 reads CASSLGTVNQPQHF. CDR3 nucleotides: TGTGCCAGCAGCTTAGGAACAGTAAATCAGCCCCAGCATTTT.

The chain joins TRBV13 to TRBJ2-1; 9 nucleotides align to TRBD2. The V and J ends lost 1 base and 2 bases, in that order; junction bases with no gene match: 12. CDR3 length: 19 residues. Germline V gene sequence: CDR1 PRHDT, CDR2 FYEKMQ (reference sequence). The CDR3 DNA reads as TGTGCCAGCAGCTTAGCCCTCAGACTTACTAGCGGGCCCTACAATGAGCAGTTCTTC. This encodes CASSLALRLTSGPYNEQFF.

The chain joins TRBV7-2 to TRBJ2-2; D unresolved. Trimming cost V 5 bases and J 9 bases, with 19 bases left between them. Germline CDR1 is SGHTA and CDR2 is FQGNSA. CDR3 length: 15 amino acids. The CDR3 reads CASSPAQHGPRELFF. The CDR3, as DNA: TGTGCCAGCAGCCCCGCGCAACATGGGCCCCGGGAGCTGTTTTTT.

This clone appeared once. V and J are TRBV5-1 and TRBJ2-7, with D tentatively TRBD2 (6 bases). The CDR3 extends over 15 amino acids. Germline CDR1 reads SGHRS; CDR2 reads YFSETQ. V dropped 4 bases and J dropped 2 bases, with 16 bases sitting between them. This CDR3 reads CASSPEGSAAYEQYF. CDR3 sequence (DNA): TGCGCCAGCAGCCCGGAGGGGAGCGCTGCCTACGAGCAGTACTTC.

The chain joins TRBV6-5 to TRBJ1-3, with D unclear. The CDR3 is 16 amino acids. Trimming shortened V by 0 bases and J by 4 bases, and 13 bases separated the two germline ends. Germline CDR1 MNHEY, CDR2 SVGAGI. The CDR3 reads CASSYSGGITGNTIYF. The CDR3 DNA reads TGTGCCAGCAGTTACTCGGGAGGTATTACAGGAAACACCATATATTTT.

This CDR3 is CASSLGVSGTEAFF. DNA for the CDR3: TGTGCCAGCAGTTTGGGGGTGTCAGGCACTGAAGCTTTCTTT. The chain recombines TRBV27 with TRBJ1-1; tentatively, D is TRBD1 (5 bases). Germline V lookup: CDR1 MNHEY, CDR2 SMNVEV (reference sequence). V lost 3 bases and J 4 bases, leaving 12 bases between the germline ends. The CDR3 has 14 residues.

The chain carries TRBV25-1 and TRBJ1-1; D gene unclear. Between the trimmed V and J ends, which lost 10 bases and 1 base, there was a span of 10 bases. The CDR3 consists of 12 residues. Germline CDR1 and CDR2: MGHDK and SYGVNS. Here the CDR3 reads CATRLGNTEAFF. The CDR3 bases are TGTGCCACCCGTCTGGGGAACACTGAAGCTTTCTTT.